This T cell receptor (beta chain) appears in the sequencing data of a study of blood T cell repertoires in COVID-19. Study background: The samples span acute and convalescent COVID-19 from the United States, Italy and Spain.

The trim removed 8 bases at V and 0 bases at J, leaving 7 bases unmatched. The CDR3 spans 14 residues. Germline lookup yields CDR1 SQVTM and CDR2 ANQGSEA. Original data processing: Nucleated cell number was recorded as an estimate derived from reference gene primer amplification. Some clones are missing from TCRdb's copy, which holds only in-frame ones; the method was immunoSEQ multiplex PCR. V, J and clone size are those of that table, while D and trimming were read from the DNA. The table records around 480,000 clones, around 88% of them present only once. The chain joins TRBV29-1 to TRBJ2-1; 7 nucleotides align to TRBD1. Material: peripheral blood. The receptor's source is a woman aged 50 to 60 with COVID-19, enrolled during active disease. CDR3: CSFTGELSYNEQFF. The CDR3 DNA sequence: TGCAGCTTCACAGGGGAGCTCTCCTACAATGAGCAGTTCTTC.